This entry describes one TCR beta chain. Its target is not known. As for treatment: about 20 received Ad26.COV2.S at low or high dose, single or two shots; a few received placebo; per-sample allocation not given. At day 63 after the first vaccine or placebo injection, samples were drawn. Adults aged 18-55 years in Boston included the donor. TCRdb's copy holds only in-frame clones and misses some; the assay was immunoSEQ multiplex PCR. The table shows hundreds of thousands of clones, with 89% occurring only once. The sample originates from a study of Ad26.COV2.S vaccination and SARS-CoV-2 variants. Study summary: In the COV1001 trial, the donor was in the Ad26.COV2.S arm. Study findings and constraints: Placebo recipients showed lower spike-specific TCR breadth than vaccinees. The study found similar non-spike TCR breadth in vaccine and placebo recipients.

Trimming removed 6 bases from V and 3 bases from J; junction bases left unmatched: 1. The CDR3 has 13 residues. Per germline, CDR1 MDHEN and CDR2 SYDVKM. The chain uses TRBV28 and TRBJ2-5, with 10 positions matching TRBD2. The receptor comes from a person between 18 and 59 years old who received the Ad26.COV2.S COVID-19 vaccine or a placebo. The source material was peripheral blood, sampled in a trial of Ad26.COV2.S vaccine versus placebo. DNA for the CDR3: TGTGCCAGCAGGGGGACTAGCGAAGAGACCCAGTACTTC. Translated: CASRGTSEETQYF.